Given below is one TCR beta chain in context. This specimen comes from a study of blood T cell repertoires in COVID-19. Study context: Material from acute and convalescent COVID-19 was sourced from the United States, Italy and Spain.

Cohort assignment relied on participant-reported clinical history. Germline V lookup: CDR1 DFQATT, CDR2 SNEGSKA (reference sequence). The CDR3 consists of 15 residues. The germline V and J ends were trimmed by 6 bases and 4 bases, with 21 bases remaining between them. Original processing notes: Counts of nucleated cells, estimated from reference gene primer amplification, were obtained. Sequencing was performed with immunoSEQ multiplex PCR; in TCRdb, only in-frame clones are kept and a portion is missing. From that table come the V and J calls and clone size; the DNA was used to work out D and trimming. The table has 400,000 or so clones, approximately 88% seen once.

This rearrangement joins TRBV20-1 to TRBJ1-2; tentative D call: TRBD1 (6 bases). The receptor's source is a woman between 40 and 55 years old with acute COVID-19. Sequencing was done on a sample of PBMCs or T cells enriched from blood (not recorded which). DNA for the CDR3: TGCAGTGCCAGTGACCAGGGGTTTGAGGTCTATGGCTACACCTTC. This encodes CSASDQGFEVYGYTF.